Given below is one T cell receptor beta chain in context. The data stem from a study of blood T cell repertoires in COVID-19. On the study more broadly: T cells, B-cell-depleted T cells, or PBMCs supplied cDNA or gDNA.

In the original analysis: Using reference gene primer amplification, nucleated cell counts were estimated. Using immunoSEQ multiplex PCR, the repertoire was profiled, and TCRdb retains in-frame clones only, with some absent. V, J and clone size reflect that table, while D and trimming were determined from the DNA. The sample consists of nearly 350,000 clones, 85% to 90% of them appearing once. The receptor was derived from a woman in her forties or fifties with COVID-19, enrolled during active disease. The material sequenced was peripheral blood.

CDR3 in DNA: TGTGCCAGCAGCCATGGGAGGCGGGGAAATGAGCAGTTCTTC. Protein sequence: CASSHGRRGNEQFF. The V call is TRBV3-1 (or the pseudogene TRBV3-2), the J call TRBJ2-1, with D tentatively TRBD2 (6 bases). V lost 3 bases and J 7 bases, leaving 13 bases between the germline ends. The germline V gene encodes CDR1 LGHDT and CDR2 YNNKEL (reference sequence). This CDR3 has 14 residues.